What follows is one TCR beta chain and its context. The specificity of this receptor is unknown. Within one base of it there is no much larger clone, and no base qualities were kept. Ficoll-Paque density gradient centrifugation was used to isolate PBMCs. The run used an Illumina NovaSeq 6000. TCRalpha and TCRbeta cDNA libraries were built by 5'RACE with constant-segment primers, adding sample barcodes and unique molecular identifiers. Trizol reagent was used to extract RNA from every sample. Amplification of the libraries took two PCR steps, and the second step added a second sample barcode plus Illumina TruSeq adapters. The libraries were sequenced on an Illumina NovaSeq using 2 x 150 bp paired-end reads. The authors processed their data as follows. The reads were demultiplexed and collapsed into UMI-guided consensus sequences using migec v1.2.7. Using mixcr v2.1.11, UMI consensuses were aligned to TRA and TRB V and J templates and then assembled into clonotypes. A clonotype was counted as expanded or contracted only when both edgeR and NoisET called the clonotype significant, with the noise models trained on biological replicates. For edgeR calls, a false discovery rate-adjusted p below 0.01 and a log2 fold-change threshold of 1 were applied. As an exploratory analysis of dynamics, max-normalized trajectories of the 1000 most abundant clonotypes were examined with PCA combined with hierarchical clustering. The CD4 or CD8 phenotype of responding clones was assigned using the separately sequenced CD4+ and CD8+ repertoires. TCRdb reprocessing: public reads trimmed at Q25 with fastp, clones called with MiXCR, in-frame beta chains kept. Merged by CDR3 protein, the rows form single entries marked with the most common genes and DNA. These V and J calls derive from TCRdb rather than the authors' analysis. For this sample the table gives approximately 410,000 distinct CDR3 sequences, of which about a quarter were detected only once. About an eighth of the sample comes from the top ten.

The data stem from a study of T-cell memory formation after mild COVID-19 (dated by TCRdb to 2020 to 2023). Regarding the research as a whole: Most TCR sequence clusters were specific to one of the two donors. Two young, previously healthy adult volunteers made up the cohort, one male and one female. T-cell clones expanding and contracting after mild COVID-19 in a couple of donors were tracked by longitudinal TCRalpha and TCRbeta repertoire sequencing. Results the study describes overall, beyond this receptor: Some responding clones were detected in pre-infection memory, suggesting pre-existing cross-reactive memory T cells joined the SARS-CoV-2 response. Contracting CD4+ clones turned up mainly in the CM and EM memory subsets, whereas EMRA was where CD8+ clones were enriched. The study included only a couple of mild cases, and larger cohorts that include severe cases with pre-infection samples were judged to be necessary. SARS-CoV-2 specificity of the second-wave clones peaking on day 37 was not confirmed. Clones that contracted from day 15 to 85 showed balanced CD4/CD8 phenotypes, whereas a second wave of clones that expanded from day 15 to 37 leaned towards CD4+.

CDR1 and CDR2 are read off the germline V gene (reference sequence) as LNHDA and SQIVND. V is reduced by 11 bases and J by 3 bases, leaving a spacing of 13 bases between them. Taken from cysteine to phenylalanine, the CDR3 has 12 residues. Solely the CDR3 DNA is kept, with 36 bases framed from the first base. This receptor chain uses TRBV19 and TRBJ1-1; TRBD1 is a possible D gene, resting on 5 matching bases. This TCR was recovered from an adult woman who had mild COVID-19 (a few samples of this study predate the infection). The sample titles of this study are shuffled in the database, so cell type and time point are left out; the donor was told from shared clones. The sequenced sample was PBMCs or a T cell subset sorted from them (not recorded which). Read as DNA, the sequence is TGTGCCTCTCGGAGGGGCCACACTGAAGCTTTCTTT. This is translated as CASRRGHTEAFF.